The 16 T cell receptor beta chains presented below share a single source sample, sequenced in a study of shared clonotypes between healthy human individuals. Assay used: immunoSEQ multiplex PCR; TCRdb lists only in-frame clones, some missing. The table lists about 2.4 million clones, 93% of them singletons. Material: naive CD4+ T cells from PBMCs. Sample subset: CD45RA+ positively selected. The source of these receptors is a man aged 18 to 29 in good health. Some clones in this sample may be carry-over from other donors' samples.

This clone turned up a few times. This specimen includes other DNA sequences encoding the same CDR3. The J gene is TRBJ1-5, the V gene TRBV5-1; TRBD1 might be the D (5 bases). The V gene's germline CDR1 is SGHRS and CDR2 YFSETQ. The V end lost 4 bases, the J end lost 4 bases, and 12 bases lay between the germline ends. CDR3 length equals 14 residues. The CDR3, as DNA: TGCGCCAGCAGCCCCGGGACGGAAAATCAGCCCCAGCATTTT. Translating it yields CASSPGTENQPQHF.

Of note for this clone: Other DNA sequences in the same sample also yield this CDR3. The rearrangement joins TRBV7-2 to TRBJ2-5; D unresolved. V was clipped by 0 bases and J by 5 bases, with 4 bases between them. The CDR3 runs to 12 residues. Germline values: CDR1 SGHTA, CDR2 FQGNSA. CDR3 amino acids: CASSLARETQYF. DNA of the CDR3: TGTGCCAGCAGCTTAGCACGTGAGACCCAGTACTTC. Based on the CDR3 plus reference TRBV7-2 and TRBJ2-5, the full variable domain is GAGVSQSPSNKVTEKGKDVELRCDPISGHTALYWYRQSLGQGLEFLIYFQGNSAPDKSGLPSDRFSAERTGGSVSTLTIQRTQQEDSAVYLCASSLARETQYFGPGTRLLVL.

The chain is built from TRBV27 and TRBJ2-7; 8 nucleotides agree with TRBD1. The V gene end was trimmed by 3 bases and the J gene end by 6 bases; junction bases not matched to a gene: 4. The CDR3 spans 13 residues. The germline CDR1 and CDR2 sequences are MNHEY and SMNVEV (reference sequence). CDR3 sequence: CASSFVQGGEQYF. The CDR3 region has the DNA TGTGCCAGCAGTTTTGTACAGGGGGGCGAGCAGTACTTC.

The chain combines TRBV7-8 with TRBJ2-7, with TRBD2 identical over 12 bases. This CDR3 comprises 16 residues. Germline CDR1 and CDR2: SGHVS and FQNEAQ. V shed 3 bases, J shed 6 bases, and the junction held 9 bases outside the gene matches. CDR3 nucleotide sequence: TGTGCCAGCAGCTTGTCGTATCAGACTAGCGGGAGCGAGCAGTACTTC. Amino acid sequence: CASSLSYQTSGSEQYF.

The CDR3 region has the DNA TGTGCCAGCAGTGGGGGGCTCGGGTACGAGCAGTACTTC. The encoded protein is CASSGGLGYEQYF. J is TRBJ2-7 and V is TRBV28; tentatively, D is TRBD1 or TRBD2 (6 bases each). V lost 5 bases, J lost 4 bases, and 12 bases lay in between. There are 13 residues in the CDR3. From germline, CDR1 is MDHEN and CDR2 SYDVKM.

The chain has TRBV10-3 and TRBJ1-1, with unresolved D. Trimming removed 0 bases from V and 11 bases from J, with 13 bases in between. Germline V gene lookup returns CDR1 ENHRY and CDR2 SYGVKD. This CDR3 is built from 13 residues. The CDR3 nucleotides read TGTGCCATCAGTGAGTCTGAGGTCAAGTGGGCTTTCTTT. Translating it yields CAISESEVKWAFF.

Only one count was recorded for this clone. This chain joins TRBV6-5 and TRBJ2-2; possible D gene TRBD1, 6 bases. Germline lookup yields CDR1 MNHEY and CDR2 SVGAGI. The CDR3 has 15 amino acids. The V gene lost 6 bases and the J gene lost 7 bases, with 18 bases spanning the gap. CDR3 nucleotides: TGTGCCAGCAGCCGCCAAACAGGGTTTGGCGGGGAGCTGTTTTTT. As protein: CASSRQTGFGGELFF.

This clone was detected only a few times. The sample contains more than one DNA sequence encoding this CDR3. The rearrangement uses TRBV11-2 and TRBJ2-2; TRBD2 is a possible D gene (6 bases). Per the germline V gene, CDR1 is SGHAT and CDR2 is FQNNGV. Between the trimmed V and J ends, which lost 5 bases and 5 bases, there was a span of 21 bases. The CDR3 length is 17 residues. Here the CDR3 DNA reads TGTGCCAGCAGCCCCGCCCGGGGACTGGGTCGGACCGGGGAGCTGTTTTTT. The encoded protein is CASSPARGLGRTGELFF.

The CDR3 is CASSLGTTGYTF. DNA of the CDR3: TGTGCCAGCAGTTTAGGGACAACTGGCTACACCTTC. The genes are TRBV28 and TRBJ1-2, with D tentatively TRBD1 (6 bases). Germline assignment: CDR1 MDHEN and CDR2 SYDVKM. V lost 2 bases, J lost 7 bases, and 8 bases lay in between. The CDR3 is made up of 12 amino acids.

This clone was counted a single time. The junction and the germline gene differ at one end; a read error may be behind it. V gene TRBV28 combines with J gene TRBJ2-3, with 8 bases fitting TRBD1. CDR3 length: 15 residues. Germline V gene data show CDR1 as MDHEN and CDR2 as SYDVKM. CDR3 loop: CASSFDPGGTDTQYF. The DNA for the CDR3 is TGTGCCAGCAGTTTCGATCCAGGGGGCACGGATACGCAGTATTTT.

The V call is TRBV19, the J call TRBJ2-7; D unresolved. There are 15 residues in the CDR3. Trimming shortened V by 2 bases and J by 5 bases, and 16 bases separated the two germline ends. CDR1 is LNHDA and CDR2 is SQIVND in the germline V gene (reference sequence). CDR3 bases: TGTGCCAGTAGTATATGGTCGCCCGGGTACGACGAGCAGTACTTC. This sequence encodes CASSIWSPGYDEQYF.

The sample holds one count of this clone. This chain connects TRBV5-4 to TRBJ1-2; D gene unclear. The CDR3 runs to 15 residues. V lost 4 bases to trimming and J lost 2 bases, with 15 bases between them. Germline CDR1 SGHNT, CDR2 YYREEE (reference sequence). The CDR3 sequence is CASSVGLTLNYGYTF. CDR3 DNA: TGTGCCAGCAGCGTCGGGCTCACCCTCAACTATGGCTACACCTTC.

The chain carries TRBV6-1 and TRBJ1-2; D remains ambiguous. Trimming took 7 bases from V and 1 from J, leaving 10 bases between them. The CDR3 has 13 amino acids. CDR1 is MNHNS, CDR2 SASEGT, per germline. The CDR3 reads CASKAGLNYGYTF. In DNA, the CDR3 is TGTGCCAGCAAAGCAGGCCTTAACTATGGCTACACCTTC.

The chain couples TRBV5-1 to TRBJ1-1; D is uncertain. CDR1 is SGHRS and CDR2 is YFSETQ in the germline V gene. V was clipped by 0 bases and J by 4 bases, with 7 bases between them. The CDR3 length is 13 residues. The DNA for the CDR3 is TGCGCCAGCAGCTTGGAGGTGGTCACTGAAGCTTTCTTT. This translates into CASSLEVVTEAFF. Together with reference TRBV5-1 and TRBJ1-1, the CDR3 gives the full variable domain: KAGVTQTPRYLIKTRGQQVTLSCSPISGHRSVSWYQQTPGQGLQFLFEYFSETQRNKGNFPGRFSGRQFSNSRSEMNVSTLELGDSALYLCASSLEVVTEAFFGQGTRLTVV.

About this clone itself: Other DNA sequences within the sample encode an identical CDR3. V and J are TRBV5-4 and TRBJ1-1, with D hard to call. The CDR3 runs to 12 residues. V was cut by 0 bases and J by 5 bases, with 5 bases left in between. Germline values: CDR1 SGHNT, CDR2 YYREEE (reference sequence). CDR3 sequence (DNA): TGTGCCAGCAGCTTGGTTGGGACTGAAGCTTTCTTT. This gives the protein CASSLVGTEAFF.

Only one count was recorded for this clone. The J gene is TRBJ2-6, the V gene TRBV2; D gene ambiguous. Trimming stripped 8 bases from V and 0 bases from J, with 8 bases between. The germline V gene has CDR1 SNHLY and CDR2 FYNNEI. This CDR3 region has 14 residues. The CDR3 DNA reads as TGTGCCAGCGCCGATAACTCTGGGGCCAACGTCCTGACTTTC. Translated: CASADNSGANVLTF.